This is a list of T cell receptor beta chains from one sample in a study of metastatic and nonmetastatic thyroid tumors. TCRdb reanalyzed the PCR reads via MiXCR. The sample contains roughly 34,000 clones, roughly 36% of which appear only once. The source material was tumor tissue. These receptors all come from a female donor with papillary thyroid cancer or a benign thyroid nodule (not recorded which). Some clones in this sample may be carry-over from other donors' samples. The CDR3 runs from the conserved cysteine through the conserved F or W.

v_call cdr3_aa
TRBV6-1 CASSPGTGYTF
TRBV10-3 CATEAGEGPETQYF
TRBV20-1 CSAAQEGSYHEQYF
TRBV7-2 CASSLALGSSGAYEQYF
TRBV30 CAWSVGDYGYTF
TRBV6-1 CASSRREESYEQYF
TRBV20-1 CSATGTSGYEQYF
TRBV6-1 CASSGLVSYEQYF
TRBV7-2 CASSLLAQGGPEAFF
TRBV7-3 CASSAASVNEQFF
TRBV28 CASSLRGLGGGFTDTQYF
TRBV27 CASSSGAFVPEAFF
TRBV11-3 CASSLTGNTIYF
TRBV2 CASMGGRSYNEQFF
TRBV7-8 CASSMQGFDEKLFF
TRBV6-1 CASLAGGYNEQFF
TRBV19 CASSKQGKGYTF
TRBV6-1 CASSLHGTGTGYAPLHF
TRBV24-1 CATSYLGTSGEGVQFF
TRBV2 CASSEEGYTEAFF
TRBV30 CAWSVGQGDYNEQFF
TRBV11-3 CASSTRLGRQFF
TRBV5-1 CASSPRTGEYNSPLHF
TRBV15 CATNPGLSYNEQFF
TRBV2 CASSVGDSPTDEQYF
TRBV19 CASSKLAGGPYEQYF
TRBV19 CASSMGGGPETQYF
TRBV11-1 CASRKTDTQYF
TRBV6-1 CASRAGTSNNEQFF
TRBV20-1 CSARRGRRYGYTF
TRBV20-1 CSARGVGIDEQYF
TRBV5-1 CASRADRSRGEAFF
TRBV24-1 CATSDNLYNSPLHF
TRBV30 CAWSNDILGGNQPQHF
TRBV20-1 CSARVARRYEQYF
TRBV28 CASSLSTTTYEQYF
TRBV27 CANSFSQAVADYEQYF